Each of the 15 T cell receptor beta chains below was sequenced from the same sample in a study of regulatory T cells in long-lasting Graves disease. The time point is: persistent/refractory GD, antithyroid drugs over 5 years with positive TRAb. PBMCs provided the RNA from which the TCR library was made. CDR3 regions were amplified by Arm-PCR using iRepertoire HTBI primers to build TCR beta libraries. TCRdb ran MiXCR on the multiplex PCR reads and lists one entry per CDR3 protein. Here the sample spans 650,000 to 850,000 distinct CDR3 sequences, around 30% being singletons. The source was peripheral blood mononuclear cells (PBMCs), collected when the disease was refractory, from a patient treated with antithyroid drugs. The origin of the receptors is a female donor with Graves disease.

This clonotype was seen a few times. This chain uses TRBV19 with TRBJ2-7; perhaps TRBD2 as D (6 bases). The germline V and J ends were trimmed by 10 bases and 0 bases, with 13 bases remaining between them. From germline, CDR1 is LNHDA and CDR2 SQIVND (reference sequence). CDR3 size: 13 residues. Written as DNA, the CDR3 is TGTGCCACCACCCGGGGGACCTCCTACGAGCAGTACTTC. This encodes CATTRGTSYEQYF.

The chain combines TRBV13 with TRBJ1-2; D remains unclear. CDR3 size: 15 residues. Trimming pared 4 bases from V and 8 bases from J, leaving 20 bases between. Germline CDR1 is PRHDT and CDR2 is FYEKMQ (reference sequence). The CDR3 DNA follows: TGTGCCAGCAGCTCCTCCCCCCCGCTTTTACACGGCTACACCTTC. Translation gives CASSSSPPLLHGYTF.

This clonotype was seen ten or more times. The chain links TRBV2 to TRBJ2-1, with 16 bases lining up with TRBD2. The J segment lost 6 bases and the V segment lost 7 bases, leaving 15 bases of the junction unmatched. Germline V gene lookup returns CDR1 SNHLY and CDR2 FYNNEI. There are 19 residues in the CDR3. The CDR3 region is CASIGVPGLAGGQANEQFF. The CDR3 DNA reads as TGTGCCAGCATTGGGGTTCCGGGACTAGCGGGAGGGCAGGCCAATGAGCAGTTCTTC.

The chain is built from TRBV28 and TRBJ1-5, with a tentative D call TRBD1 (5 bases). With 1 base removed from V and 1 base from J, the gap between germline ends came to 11 bases. From germline, CDR1 is MDHEN and CDR2 SYDVKM. The CDR3 has 16 residues. The CDR3 is CASSLSTGGSNQPQHF. CDR3 coding DNA: TGTGCCAGCAGTTTATCCACGGGGGGAAGCAATCAGCCCCAGCATTTT.

The J gene is TRBJ2-1, the V gene TRBV20-1, with TRBD2 matching 12 bases. The CDR3 extends over 16 amino acids. The germline CDR1 and CDR2 sequences are DFQATT and SNEGSKA (reference sequence). V lost 5 bases to trimming and J lost 4 bases; unmatched junction nucleotides: 9. DNA of the CDR3: TGCAGTGCTCGGCCCCTCCTAGCGGGGGGGTACAATGAGCAGTTCTTC. Encoded protein: CSARPLLAGGYNEQFF.

This clonotype was seen many times. CDR3 DNA: TGCAGTGCTAGACCCGGGACAGGGACGGAGACCCAGTACTTC. This codes for CSARPGTGTETQYF. The chain has TRBV20-1 and TRBJ2-5; 9 nucleotides match TRBD1. This CDR3 has 14 residues. CDR1 is DFQATT and CDR2 is SNEGSKA in the germline V gene (reference sequence). Trimming at V came to 2 bases and at J to 5 bases, leaving 6 bases not matched to a gene.

The chain is built from TRBV29-1 and TRBJ2-3; 12 bases align to TRBD2. With 1 base clipped from V and 2 bases from J, the junction kept 7 bases outside the gene matches. From germline, CDR1 is SQVTM and CDR2 ANQGSEA. CDR3 length: 17 residues. The CDR3 reads CSVEGLAGESNTDTQYF. Here the CDR3 DNA reads TGCAGCGTTGAAGGACTAGCGGGAGAGTCTAACACAGATACGCAGTATTTT.

This clonotype turned up a few times. The V gene is TRBV27, the J gene TRBJ2-4; 11 nucleotides match TRBD2. Germline V gives CDR1 MNHEY, CDR2 SMNVEV (reference sequence). V was pared by 6 bases and J by 6 bases, with 10 bases of the junction left unmatched. The CDR3 runs to 16 residues. The CDR3 region has the DNA TGTGCCAGCAGCAGTCCATCTAGCGGGAGGCCAAACATTCAGTACTTC. Protein: CASSSPSSGRPNIQYF.

V and J are TRBV5-6 and TRBJ2-7, with D perhaps matching TRBD1 (6 bases). With 0 bases removed from V and 2 bases from J, the gap between germline ends came to 12 bases. The CDR3 has 15 amino acids. Germline V CDR1 and CDR2: SGHDT, YYEEEE. CDR3 sequence reads: CASSLANTGTYEQYF. The CDR3 DNA is TGTGCCAGCAGCTTGGCCAACACAGGGACCTACGAGCAGTACTTC.

The chain recombines TRBV6-1 with TRBJ1-2; D may be TRBD1 (6 bases). Trimming removed 5 bases at V and 6 bases at J, with 13 bases between. Germline V gene sequence: CDR1 MNHNS, CDR2 SASEGT. The CDR3 totals 13 residues. The CDR3 DNA reads as TGTGCCAGCAGTACGGGACAATTTAATGGCTACACCTTC. Protein sequence: CASSTGQFNGYTF.

Of note for this clonotype: At one end the junction does not follow the germline gene, possibly because of a read error. The rearrangement links TRBV28 to TRBJ1-5; D perhaps matches TRBD1 (6 bases). The CDR3 is 16 residues long. The germline V gene has CDR1 MDHEN and CDR2 SYDVKM. CDR3 protein: CASSFGSTGYNQPRHF. In DNA, the CDR3 is TGTGCCAGCAGTTTTGGGTCCACAGGGTACAATCAGCCCCGGCATTTT.

In its sample, this clonotype was seen a few times. The chain is built from TRBV5-1 and TRBJ2-2; the match to TRBD1 covers 7 bases. The J segment lost 4 bases and the V segment lost 5 bases, leaving 8 bases of the junction unmatched. The germline V gene encodes CDR1 SGHRS and CDR2 YFSETQ. This CDR3 comprises 15 residues. The CDR3 DNA reads TGCGCCAGCAGAAGGGGGACAGCGTCCACCGGGGAGCTGTTTTTT. This gives the protein CASRRGTASTGELFF.

The chain couples TRBV5-1 to TRBJ1-2; tentative D call: TRBD1 (5 bases). Looked up from germline, CDR1 is SGHRS and CDR2 is YFSETQ. The CDR3 spans 15 residues. V gave up 0 bases and J gave up 2 bases, with 11 bases separating them. The CDR3 reads CASSLAFDRNYGYTF. Here the CDR3 DNA reads TGCGCCAGCAGCTTGGCCTTTGACAGAAACTATGGCTACACCTTC.

This sequence joins TRBV3-1 and TRBJ2-7; D uncertain. V lost 4 bases to trimming and J lost 1 base, with 11 bases between them. CDR1 is LGHDT and CDR2 is YNNKEL in the germline V gene (reference sequence). The CDR3 covers 14 residues. DNA for the CDR3: TGTGCCAGCAGCCCATCAGTCCCGTCCTACGAGCAGTACTTC. This encodes CASSPSVPSYEQYF.

Details on this clonotype: Given a much more abundant clone one base away, this may be a read error. V is TRBV28 and J is TRBJ1-6, with no clear D. V was clipped by 3 bases and J by 17 bases, with 20 bases between them. Germline V CDR1 and CDR2: MDHEN, SYDVKM. The length of the CDR3 is 14 residues. The CDR3 DNA follows: TGTGCCAGCAGTTTCGCGGAAGCCCTATCGCCAGTCCACTTT. It is translated as CASSFAEALSPVHF.